This T cell receptor beta chain was documented in a study of blood T cell repertoires in COVID-19. The cohort comprised adults aged about 18 to 100 years residing in under 30 US areas. Grouping used clinical history reported by participants in a survey and questionnaire. Clones were read by immunoSEQ multiplex PCR, and TCRdb kept only the in-frame ones, dropping some. Among about 200,000 clones, approximately 89% were seen once, and the ten largest hold 3.5% to 4%. CDR1 SGDLS and CDR2 YYNGEE come from the germline V gene. This CDR3 spans 14 amino acids. The V gene lost 0 bases and the J gene lost 8 bases, with 14 bases spanning the gap.

Specimen: PBMCs or T cells enriched from blood (not recorded which). The chain uses TRBV9 and TRBJ1-2; tentative D call: TRBD1 (6 bases). The TCR was taken from a woman aged 25 to 39 with acute COVID-19. CDR3 protein: CASSVAGRGVGYTF. DNA for the CDR3: TGTGCCAGCAGCGTAGCAGGCAGGGGAGTAGGCTACACCTTC.